The clone carrying this T cell receptor (beta chain) has ten or more counts. Antigen specificity is unknown. In TCRdb, the 5' RACE reads were re-called with MiXCR into one record per CDR3 protein. The data show 90,000 to 120,000 distinct CDR3 sequences, 14% seen once. These data come from a study of T-cell memory formation after mild COVID-19. Study information: In these data, TCR clusters were largely donor specific. The study, taken as a whole, reports: Pre-infection memory harbored some responding clones, suggesting cross-reactive memory joined. CD4+ contracting clones lay mainly in CM and EM, CD8+ ones in EMRA.

The CDR3 is 14 amino acids. Germline values: CDR1 SGHRS, CDR2 YFSETQ. The V and J ends lost 3 bases and 4 bases, in that order; junction bases with no gene match: 5. The V gene is TRBV5-1, the J gene TRBJ2-3, with 7 bases fitting TRBD2. Input material: PBMCs or a T cell subset sorted from them (not recorded which). The TCR originated in a man between 18 and 29 years old who had mild COVID-19 (a few samples of this study predate the infection). Cell type and time point are not known. CDR3 amino acids: CASSWTSDADTQYF. The CDR3 bases are TGCGCCAGCAGCTGGACTAGTGATGCAGATACGCAGTATTTT.